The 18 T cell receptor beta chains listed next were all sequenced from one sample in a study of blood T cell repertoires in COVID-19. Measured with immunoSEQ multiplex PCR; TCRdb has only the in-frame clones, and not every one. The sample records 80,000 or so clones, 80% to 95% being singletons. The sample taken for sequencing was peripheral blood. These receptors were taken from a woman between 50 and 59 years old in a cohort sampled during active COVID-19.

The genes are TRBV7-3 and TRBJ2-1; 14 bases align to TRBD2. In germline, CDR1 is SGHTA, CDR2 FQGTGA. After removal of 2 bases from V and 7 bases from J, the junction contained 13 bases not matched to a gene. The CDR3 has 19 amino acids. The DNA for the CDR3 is TGTGCCAGCAGCTTAGAAGATCGGGGACTAGCGGGAGCAAGGAATGAGCAGTTCTTC. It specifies CASSLEDRGLAGARNEQFF.

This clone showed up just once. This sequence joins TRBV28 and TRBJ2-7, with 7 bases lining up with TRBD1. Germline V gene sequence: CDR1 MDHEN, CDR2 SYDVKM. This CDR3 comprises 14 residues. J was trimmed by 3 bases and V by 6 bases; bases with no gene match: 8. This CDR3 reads CASSPGQQFYEQYF. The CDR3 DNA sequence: TGTGCCAGCAGCCCGGGACAGCAATTCTACGAGCAGTACTTC.

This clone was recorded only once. DNA for the CDR3: TGTGCCAGCAGCTTTTTGGGGGCGGACACTGAAGCTTTCTTT. This codes for CASSFLGADTEAFF. J is TRBJ1-1 and V is TRBV7-2; D might be TRBD1 (6 bases). V lost 3 bases to trimming and J lost 3 bases, with 11 bases between them. Germline CDR1 and CDR2: SGHTA and FQGNSA. The CDR3 is 14 amino acids.

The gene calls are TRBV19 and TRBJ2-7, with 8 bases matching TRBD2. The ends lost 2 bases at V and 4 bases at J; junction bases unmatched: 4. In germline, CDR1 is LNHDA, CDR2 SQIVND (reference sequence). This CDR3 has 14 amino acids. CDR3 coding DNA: TGTGCCAGTAGTATACAAGCGGGAGTGTACGAGCAGTACTTC. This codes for CASSIQAGVYEQYF. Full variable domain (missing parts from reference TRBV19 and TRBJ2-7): DGGITQSPKYLFRKEGQNVTLSCEQNLNHDAMYWYRQDPGQGLRLIYYSQIVNDFQKGDIAEGYSVSREKKESFPLTVTSAQKNPTAFYLCASSIQAGVYEQYFGPGTRLTVT.

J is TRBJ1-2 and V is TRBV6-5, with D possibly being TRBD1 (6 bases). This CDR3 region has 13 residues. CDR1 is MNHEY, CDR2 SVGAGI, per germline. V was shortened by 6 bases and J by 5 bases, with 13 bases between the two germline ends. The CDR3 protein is CASSIDRMYGYTF. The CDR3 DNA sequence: TGTGCCAGCAGCATCGACAGGATGTATGGCTACACCTTC.

This CDR3 reads CASSRNRGRETQYF. In DNA form, the CDR3 reads TGTGCCAGCAGCCGAAACAGGGGGCGAGAGACCCAGTACTTC. The chain couples TRBV7-7 to TRBJ2-5, with 9 bases matching TRBD1. The CDR3 length is 14 residues. V dropped 5 bases and J dropped 4; count of bases not matched to a gene: 5. CDR1 SSHAT and CDR2 FNYEAQ come from the germline V gene (reference sequence).

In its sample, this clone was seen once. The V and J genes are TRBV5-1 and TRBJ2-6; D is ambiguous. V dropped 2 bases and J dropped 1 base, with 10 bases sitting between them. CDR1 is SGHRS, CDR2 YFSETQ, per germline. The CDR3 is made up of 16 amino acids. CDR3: CASSLPEPSGANVLTF. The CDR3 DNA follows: TGCGCCAGCAGCTTACCAGAACCTTCTGGGGCCAACGTCCTGACTTTC.

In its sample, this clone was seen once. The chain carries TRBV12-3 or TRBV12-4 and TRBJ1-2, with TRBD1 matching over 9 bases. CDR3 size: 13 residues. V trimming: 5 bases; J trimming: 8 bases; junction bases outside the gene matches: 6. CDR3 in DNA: TGTGCCAGCAGTCGCCGGGACAGGGAGGGCTACACCTTC. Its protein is CASSRRDREGYTF.

The CDR3 nucleotides are TGTGCCAGTAGTATTTCGAAGACAACACTGCCGCCCCAGCATTTT. Encoded protein: CASSISKTTLPPQHF. V gene TRBV19 combines with J gene TRBJ1-5; no firm D call. V lost 3 bases and J 9 bases, leaving 18 bases between the germline ends. Germline CDR1 LNHDA, CDR2 SQIVND (reference sequence). The CDR3 consists of 15 residues.

CDR3 sequence reads: CASSFPRGTGTGELFF. The CDR3 bases are TGCGCCAGCAGCTTTCCTAGGGGAACGGGCACCGGGGAGCTGTTTTTT. The chain joins TRBV5-1 to TRBJ2-2; weak D call: TRBD1 (5 bases). Germline CDR1 and CDR2: SGHRS and YFSETQ. Trimming took 2 bases from V and 4 from J, leaving 15 bases between them. CDR3 length: 16 amino acids.

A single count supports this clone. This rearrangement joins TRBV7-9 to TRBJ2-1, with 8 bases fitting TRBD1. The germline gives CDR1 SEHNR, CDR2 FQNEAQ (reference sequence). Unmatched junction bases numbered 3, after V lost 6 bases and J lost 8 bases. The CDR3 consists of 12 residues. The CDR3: CASSLQGDEQFF. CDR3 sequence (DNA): TGTGCCAGCAGTTTACAGGGGGATGAGCAGTTCTTC. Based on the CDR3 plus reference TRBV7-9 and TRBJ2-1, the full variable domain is DTGVSQNPRHKITKRGQNVTFRCDPISEHNRLYWYRQTLGQGPEFLTYFQNEAQLEKSRLLSDRFSAERPKGSFSTLEIQRTEQGDSAMYLCASSLQGDEQFFGPGTRLTVL.

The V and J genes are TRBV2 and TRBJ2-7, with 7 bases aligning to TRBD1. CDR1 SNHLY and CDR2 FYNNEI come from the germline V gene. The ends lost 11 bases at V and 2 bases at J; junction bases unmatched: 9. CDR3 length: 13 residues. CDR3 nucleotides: TGTGCCGGGTTCCGGGACAGACCCTACGAGCAGTACTTC. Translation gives CAGFRDRPYEQYF.

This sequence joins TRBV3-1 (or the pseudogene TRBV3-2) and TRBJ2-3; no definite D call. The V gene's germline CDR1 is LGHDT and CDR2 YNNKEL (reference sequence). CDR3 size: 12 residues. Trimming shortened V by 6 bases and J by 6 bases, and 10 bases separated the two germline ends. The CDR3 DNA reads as TGTGCCAGCAGAGACGAGGTGGATACGCAGTATTTT. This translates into CASRDEVDTQYF.

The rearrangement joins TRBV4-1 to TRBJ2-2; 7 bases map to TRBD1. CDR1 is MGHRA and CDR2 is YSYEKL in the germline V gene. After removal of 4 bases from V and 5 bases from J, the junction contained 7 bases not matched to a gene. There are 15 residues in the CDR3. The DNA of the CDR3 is TGCGCCAGCAGCCCGGGACAGTGGGGGACCGGGGAGCTGTTTTTT. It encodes CASSPGQWGTGELFF.

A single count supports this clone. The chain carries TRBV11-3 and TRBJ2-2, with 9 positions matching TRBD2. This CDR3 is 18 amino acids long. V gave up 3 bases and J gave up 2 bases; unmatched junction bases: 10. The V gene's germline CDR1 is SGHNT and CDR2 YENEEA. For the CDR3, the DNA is TGTGCCAGCAGCTTCGATATGTCTAGCGGGAAAAACACCGGGGAGCTGTTTTTT. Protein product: CASSFDMSSGKNTGELFF.

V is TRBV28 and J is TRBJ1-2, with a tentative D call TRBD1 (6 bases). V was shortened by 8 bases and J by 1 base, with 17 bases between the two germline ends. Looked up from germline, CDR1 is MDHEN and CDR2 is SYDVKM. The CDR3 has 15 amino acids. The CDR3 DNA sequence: TGTGCCAGCGGGACTGGGGGGGCGGATAACTATGGCTACACCTTC. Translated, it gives CASGTGGADNYGYTF.

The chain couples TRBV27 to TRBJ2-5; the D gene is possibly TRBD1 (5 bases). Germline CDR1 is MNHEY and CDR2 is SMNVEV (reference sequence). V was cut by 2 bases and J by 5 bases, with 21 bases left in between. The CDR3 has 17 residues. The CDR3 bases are TGTGCCAGCAGTTTAAATTCAGCAGGGCCCTTTGATGAGACCCAGTACTTC. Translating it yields CASSLNSAGPFDETQYF.

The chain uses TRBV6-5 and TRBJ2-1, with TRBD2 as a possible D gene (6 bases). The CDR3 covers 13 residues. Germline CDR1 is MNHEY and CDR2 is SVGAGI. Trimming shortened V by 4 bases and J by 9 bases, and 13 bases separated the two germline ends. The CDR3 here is CASSSDWEAEQFF. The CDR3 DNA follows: TGTGCCAGCAGTTCAGACTGGGAGGCTGAGCAGTTCTTC.